This is a list of T cell receptor beta chains from one sample in a study of identical twins. A single record per CDR3 protein comes from TCRdb applying MiXCR to the 5' RACE reads. The sample contains about 1.7 million distinct CDR3 sequences, about 32% of which appear only once. Sequences were obtained from cord blood. These receptors all come from a newborn girl in good health. Each CDR3 is given with its conserved first and last residue. Each record gives: V gene, J gene, clone size, D gene, CDR3 protein, CDR3 DNA. A D gene is named only where the DNA matches it firmly. The size field is filled for only some rows; it gives once, few, many or a size class.

>TRBV28|TRBJ1-1|many|NA
CASSLYTEAFF
TGTGCCAGCAGCTTATACACTGAAGCTTTCTTT
>TRBV7-9|TRBJ2-7|few|TRBD2
CASSGPRGAYEQYF
TGTGCCAGCAGCGGCCCGCGGGGGGCTTACGAGCAGTACTTC
>TRBV10-3|TRBJ2-7|NA|TRBD2
CAVKAGLHYEQYF
TGTGCCGTTAAAGCGGGGCTCCACTACGAGCAGTACTTC
>TRBV11-2|TRBJ2-1|few|TRBD2
CASSADLAGGIHNEQFF
TGTGCCAGCAGCGCAGACCTAGCGGGAGGAATCCACAATGAGCAGTTCTTC
>TRBV7-2|TRBJ2-1|NA|NA
CASSLAYVTPKYNEQFF
TGTGCCAGCAGCTTAGCCTACGTCACTCCGAAGTACAATGAGCAGTTCTTC
>TRBV10-3|TRBJ2-3|many|TRBD2
CAIKTSGRSTDTQYF
TGTGCCATCAAGACTAGCGGGAGAAGCACAGATACGCAGTATTTT
>TRBV5-4|TRBJ2-3|NA|TRBD2
CASSLPGLASTDTQYF
TGTGCCAGCAGCTTGCCGGGACTAGCTAGCACAGATACGCAGTATTTT
>TRBV6-1|TRBJ2-7|NA|NA
CASSGDSIYEQYF
TGTGCCAGCAGCGGGGACTCGATTTACGAGCAGTACTTC
>TRBV7-6|TRBJ2-1|NA|NA
CASSSLGRVFDEQFF
TGTGCCAGCAGCTCCCTAGGGCGGGTTTTCGATGAGCAGTTCTTC
>TRBV5-5|TRBJ2-7|NA|TRBD2
CASSLGGLAGNEQYF
TGTGCCAGCAGCTTGGGGGGACTAGCGGGAAACGAGCAGTACTTC
>TRBV27|TRBJ1-2|NA|NA
CASSLWAGSNYGYTF
TGTGCCAGCAGTTTATGGGCAGGATCGAACTATGGCTACACCTTC
>TRBV20-1|TRBJ2-2|NA|TRBD1
CSALRTGAGELFF
TGCAGTGCTCTTCGGACAGGGGCCGGGGAGCTGTTTTTT
>TRBV24-1|TRBJ2-3|NA|NA
CATSDLGSVEDTQYF
TGTGCCACCAGTGATTTGGGTAGCGTTGAAGATACGCAGTATTTT
>TRBV3-1|TRBJ2-3|few|TRBD2
CASSQDAIAGGRSTDTQYF
TGTGCCAGCAGCCAAGATGCGATAGCGGGGGGGCGGAGCACAGATACGCAGTATTTT
>TRBV20-1|TRBJ2-3|NA|TRBD2
CSARARLAYFADTQYF
TGCAGTGCTAGGGCCCGACTAGCCTATTTCGCAGATACGCAGTATTTT
>TRBV7-2|TRBJ2-1|NA|TRBD2
CASSLAGTTSYNERFF
TGTGCCAGCAGCTTAGCCGGGACTACCTCCTACAATGAGCGGTTCTTC
>TRBV4-1|TRBJ1-6|NA|NA
CASKGISSPLHF
TGCGCCAGCAAGGGCATCTCATCACCCCTCCACTTT
>TRBV6-2/TRBV6-3|TRBJ2-1|NA|TRBD2
CASSPDPGGAVEQFF
TGTGCCAGCAGTCCGGACCCCGGGGGGGCTGTTGAGCAGTTCTTC
>TRBV20-1|TRBJ1-5|NA|TRBD1
CSARRQGSNQPQHF
TGCAGTGCTAGGCGACAGGGAAGCAATCAGCCCCAGCATTTT
>TRBV27|TRBJ2-7|NA|NA
CASSPGMAYEQYF
TGTGCCAGCAGCCCCGGGATGGCCTACGAGCAGTACTTC
>TRBV20-1|TRBJ1-1|NA|NA
CSARDPIEKGLMNTEAFF
TGCAGTGCTAGAGATCCCATTGAGAAGGGGCTCATGAACACTGAAGCTTTCTTT
>TRBV20-1|TRBJ1-1|few|NA
CSSRRGGVNTEAFF
TGCAGTTCTCGGAGGGGAGGGGTGAACACTGAAGCTTTCTTT
>TRBV20-1|TRBJ2-3|NA|NA
CSARATWRATDTQYF
TGCAGTGCTAGAGCGACCTGGCGGGCCACAGATACGCAGTATTTT
>TRBV19|TRBJ2-4|NA|TRBD2
CASSVRTSGNLIQYF
TGTGCCAGTAGTGTCAGGACTAGCGGGAACCTCATTCAGTACTTC
>TRBV20-1|TRBJ2-7|NA|TRBD2
CSALSGVLSYEQYF
TGCAGTGCTCTTAGCGGGGTCCTTAGCTACGAGCAGTACTTC
>TRBV28|TRBJ1-2|NA|NA
CASSFLGSGYTF
TGTGCCAGCAGTTTCCTAGGGAGTGGCTACACCTTC
>TRBV6-2/TRBV6-3|TRBJ2-7|NA|NA
CASAPGPTYEQYF
TGTGCCAGCGCCCCGGGGCCCACCTACGAGCAGTACTTC
>TRBV7-2|TRBJ1-2|many|NA
CASAEISGYTF
TGTGCCAGCGCCGAAATTAGTGGCTACACCTTC
>TRBV10-2|TRBJ2-5|few|TRBD2
CASSELERGVQETQYF
TGCGCCAGCAGTGAGCTCGAGCGGGGGGTCCAAGAGACCCAGTACTTC